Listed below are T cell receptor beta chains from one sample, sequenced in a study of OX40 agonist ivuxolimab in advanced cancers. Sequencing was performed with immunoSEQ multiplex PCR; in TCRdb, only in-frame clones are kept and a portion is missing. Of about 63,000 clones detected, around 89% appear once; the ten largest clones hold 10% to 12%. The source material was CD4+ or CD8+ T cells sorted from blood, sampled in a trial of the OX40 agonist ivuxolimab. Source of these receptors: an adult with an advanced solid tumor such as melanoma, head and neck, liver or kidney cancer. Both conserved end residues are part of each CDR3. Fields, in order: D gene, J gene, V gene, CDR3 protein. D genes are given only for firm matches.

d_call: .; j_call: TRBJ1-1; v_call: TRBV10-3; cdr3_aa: CAISELGTDTEAFF
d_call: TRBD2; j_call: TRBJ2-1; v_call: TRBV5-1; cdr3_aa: CASSLAQTSGPYNEQFF
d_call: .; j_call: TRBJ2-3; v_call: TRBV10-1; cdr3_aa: CASSESWIGQYF
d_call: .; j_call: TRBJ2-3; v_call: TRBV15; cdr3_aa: CATSKGVGRLTQYF
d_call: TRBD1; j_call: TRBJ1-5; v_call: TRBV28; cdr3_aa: CASRLQGDQPQHF
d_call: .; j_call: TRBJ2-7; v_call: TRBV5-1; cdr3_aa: CASSSDPLELNPDKQYF
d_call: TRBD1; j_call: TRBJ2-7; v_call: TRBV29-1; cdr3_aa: CSVELGQGVGEQYF
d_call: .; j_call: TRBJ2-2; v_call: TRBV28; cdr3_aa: CASSDRTVLFF
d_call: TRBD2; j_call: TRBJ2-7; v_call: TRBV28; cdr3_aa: CASSLASGGGRYEQYF
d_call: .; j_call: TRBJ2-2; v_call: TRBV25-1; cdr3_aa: CASSEYWGGNTGELFF
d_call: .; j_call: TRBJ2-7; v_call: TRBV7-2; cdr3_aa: CASSLSSISLSAASWEQYF
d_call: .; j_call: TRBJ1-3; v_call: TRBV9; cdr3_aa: CASSVGSSGNTIYF
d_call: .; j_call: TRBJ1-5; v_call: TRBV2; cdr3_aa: CASSDMSGAPQHF
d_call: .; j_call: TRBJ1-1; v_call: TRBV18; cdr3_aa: CASSPQGNTEAFF
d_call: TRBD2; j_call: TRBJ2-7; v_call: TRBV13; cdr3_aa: CASSLALWREGAYEQYF
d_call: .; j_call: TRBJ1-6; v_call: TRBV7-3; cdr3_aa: CASSLARISPLHF
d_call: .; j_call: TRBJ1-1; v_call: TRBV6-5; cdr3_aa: CASSYSTNTEAFF
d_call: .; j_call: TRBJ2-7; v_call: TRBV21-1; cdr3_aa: CASSKGSRGASYEQYF
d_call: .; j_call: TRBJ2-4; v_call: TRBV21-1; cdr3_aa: CASSKAPGQGADAKNIQYF
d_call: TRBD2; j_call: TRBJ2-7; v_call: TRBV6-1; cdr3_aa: CASKWTSGGDYEQYF
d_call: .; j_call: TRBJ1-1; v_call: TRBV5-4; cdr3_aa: CASSLSPGQDLMNTEAFF
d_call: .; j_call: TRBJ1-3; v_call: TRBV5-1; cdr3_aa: CASSLTQGDSGNTIYF
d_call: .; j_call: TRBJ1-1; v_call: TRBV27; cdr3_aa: CASSLSKVSRGTEAFF
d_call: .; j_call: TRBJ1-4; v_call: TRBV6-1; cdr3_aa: CASSVGGSNEKLFF
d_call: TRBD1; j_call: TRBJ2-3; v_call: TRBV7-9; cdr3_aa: CASSFLPGQGPDTQYF
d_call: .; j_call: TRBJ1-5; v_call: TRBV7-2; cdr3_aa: CASSLAYSQPQHF
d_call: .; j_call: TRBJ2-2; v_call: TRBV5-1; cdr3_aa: CASSLGNTGELFF
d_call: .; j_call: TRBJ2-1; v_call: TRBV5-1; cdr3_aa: CASSLDRPSNEQFF
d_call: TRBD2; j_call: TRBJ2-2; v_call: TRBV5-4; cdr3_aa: CASSLALRGGPGELFF
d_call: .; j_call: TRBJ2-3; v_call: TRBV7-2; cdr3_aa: CASSLVDGFTDTQYF
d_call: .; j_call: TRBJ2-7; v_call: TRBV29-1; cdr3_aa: CSIRTASYEQYF
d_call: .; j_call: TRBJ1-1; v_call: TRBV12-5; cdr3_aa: CASGPPEKAFF
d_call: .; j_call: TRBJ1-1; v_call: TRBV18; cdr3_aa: CASSPGRLNTEAFF
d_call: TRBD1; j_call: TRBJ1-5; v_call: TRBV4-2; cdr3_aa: CASSQVTGSNQPQHF